These 28 T cell receptor beta chains originate from one sample sequenced in a study of control samples from healthy donors and cancer patients. Repertoires were generated with immunoSEQ multiplex PCR, while TCRdb's copy carries only in-frame clones and drops some. The table includes tens of thousands of clones, 89% detected once. The sequencing sample was made of PBMCs. The source of these receptors is a man aged 60 to 69 with colorectal cancer.

This chain connects TRBV7-2 to TRBJ2-1, with no clear D. The CDR3 sequence is 16 residues long. CDR1 and CDR2 (germline): SGHTA, FQGNSA. The V gene lost 5 bases and the J gene lost 7 bases, with 21 bases spanning the gap. The CDR3 loop is CASSPLVNGLGNEQFF. The CDR3 DNA reads as TGTGCCAGCAGCCCTCTAGTGAATGGCCTGGGGAATGAGCAGTTCTTC.

V gene TRBV15 combines with J gene TRBJ2-1, with 8 bases that match TRBD1. Germline V lookup: CDR1 LNHNV, CDR2 YYDKDF (reference sequence). V lost 2 bases, J lost 4 bases, and 4 bases stayed unmatched. The CDR3 runs 15 residues. The CDR3 loop reads CATSRQGAGYNEQFF. DNA of the CDR3: TGTGCCACCAGCAGACAGGGGGCGGGTTACAATGAGCAGTTCTTC.

This clone was counted between two and nine times. The chain joins TRBV7-9 to TRBJ2-2, with 8 bases matching TRBD2. Germline V gives CDR1 SEHNR, CDR2 FQNEAQ (reference sequence). The CDR3 has 17 residues. The trim removed 6 bases at V and 4 bases at J, leaving 13 bases unmatched. CDR3 sequence: CASSSPPGGGPTGELFF. Written as DNA, the CDR3 is TGTGCCAGCAGTTCTCCCCCCGGGGGGGGCCCCACCGGGGAGCTGTTTTTT.

The chain employs TRBV7-2 and TRBJ1-5, with TRBD1 matching over 9 bases. Germline V CDR1 and CDR2: SGHTA, FQGNSA. The V and J ends lost 2 bases and 7 bases, in that order; junction bases with no gene match: 3. This CDR3 is built from 14 residues. CDR3: CASSLTGGRQPQHF. Written as DNA, the CDR3 is TGTGCCAGCAGCTTAACAGGGGGCCGGCAGCCCCAGCATTTT. Based on the CDR3 plus reference TRBV7-2 and TRBJ1-5, the full variable domain is GAGVSQSPSNKVTEKGKDVELRCDPISGHTALYWYRQSLGQGLEFLIYFQGNSAPDKSGLPSDRFSAERTGGSVSTLTIQRTQQEDSAVYLCASSLTGGRQPQHFGDGTRLSIL.

This clone is a singleton in its sample. The rearrangement joins TRBV7-9 to TRBJ2-7, with 7 positions matching TRBD1. In germline, CDR1 is SEHNR, CDR2 FQNEAQ (reference sequence). The CDR3 is 16 residues long. Trimming removed 1 base from V and 3 bases from J; junction bases left unmatched: 9. The CDR3 DNA is TGTGCCAGCAGCTTAGGGGAGAAGGGACAGCTCTACGAGCAGTACTTC. Its protein is CASSLGEKGQLYEQYF. Filled out from reference TRBV7-9 and TRBJ2-7, the complete variable domain reads DTGVSQNPRHKITKRGQNVTFRCDPISEHNRLYWYRQTLGQGPEFLTYFQNEAQLEKSRLLSDRFSAERPKGSFSTLEIQRTEQGDSAMYLCASSLGEKGQLYEQYFGPGTRLTVT.

This chain uses TRBV18 with TRBJ2-7, with a tentative D call TRBD2 (5 bases). This CDR3 has 13 amino acids. Germline CDR1 reads KGHSH; CDR2 reads LQKENI. With 6 bases removed from V and 1 base from J, the gap between germline ends came to 10 bases. DNA of the CDR3: TGTGCCAGCTCCCTCGGACTGTCCTACGAGCAGTACTTC. It translates to CASSLGLSYEQYF.

V and J are TRBV18 and TRBJ2-3, with D possibly being TRBD1 (6 bases). Germline V gives CDR1 KGHSH, CDR2 LQKENI. V lost 4 bases, J lost 2 bases, and 10 bases lay in between. CDR3 size: 14 residues. The CDR3 here is CASSLGQNTDTQYF. CDR3 coding DNA: TGTGCCAGCTCACTCGGACAGAACACAGATACGCAGTATTTT.

V gene TRBV12-3 or TRBV12-4 combines with J gene TRBJ1-2; D uncertain. The CDR3 has 10 residues. Trimming took off 6 bases at V and 5 bases at J, with 4 bases between the two ends. CDR3 sequence: CASSKYGYTF. The CDR3 DNA is TGTGCCAGCAGCAAATATGGCTACACCTTC.

This chain connects TRBV5-1 to TRBJ1-2; tentatively, D is TRBD1 (6 bases). The CDR3 runs to 16 residues. Germline CDR1 reads SGHRS; CDR2 reads YFSETQ. V lost 0 bases and J lost 8, with 20 bases in between. This CDR3 reads CASSLGPRDTAGGYTF. In DNA, the CDR3 is TGCGCCAGCAGCTTGGGGCCCCGGGACACCGCTGGAGGCTACACCTTC.

The chain links TRBV2 to TRBJ2-5; 11 nucleotides line up with TRBD2. The CDR3 length is 14 residues. CDR1 and CDR2 (germline): SNHLY, FYNNEI. Losses at the gene ends were 8 bases for V and 4 bases for J; bases not matched to a gene: 6. The CDR3 reads CASLSGGATETQYF. CDR3 in DNA: TGTGCCAGCCTTAGCGGGGGGGCCACAGAGACCCAGTACTTC. Filled out from reference TRBV2 and TRBJ2-5, the complete variable domain reads EPEVTQTPSHQVTQMGQEVILRCVPISNHLYFYWYRQILGQKVEFLVSFYNNEISEKSEIFDDQFSVERPDGSNFTLKIRSTKLEDSAMYFCASLSGGATETQYFGPGTRLLVL.

V gene TRBV3-1 (or the pseudogene TRBV3-2) combines with J gene TRBJ1-1; 8 positions agree with TRBD1. The CDR3 is made up of 17 amino acids. After removal of 0 bases from V and 0 bases from J, the junction contained 6 bases not matched to a gene. Germline values: CDR1 LGHDT, CDR2 YNNKEL (reference sequence). The CDR3 here is CASSQDYWDRLNTEAFF. The CDR3 nucleotides are TGTGCCAGCAGCCAAGATTATTGGGACAGGCTGAACACTGAAGCTTTCTTT.

This chain links TRBV19 with TRBJ1-1; weak D call: TRBD1 (5 bases). The germline V gene has CDR1 LNHDA and CDR2 SQIVND (reference sequence). This CDR3 is 15 amino acids long. V was cut by 5 bases and J by 6 bases, with 19 bases left in between. In nucleotides, the CDR3 is TGTGCCAGTAGTTGGGGAGGGGCCCCCATGGCTGAAGCTTTCTTT. Translating gives CASSWGGAPMAEAFF.

The chain couples TRBV5-6 to TRBJ1-5; D is uncertain. The germline gives CDR1 SGHDT, CDR2 YYEEEE. This CDR3 spans 15 amino acids. V dropped 1 base and J dropped 4 bases, with 12 bases sitting between them. The CDR3 spells CASSLWLSRNQPQHF. The CDR3 DNA sequence: TGTGCCAGCAGCTTGTGGCTATCCAGGAATCAGCCCCAGCATTTT.

CDR3 nucleotide sequence: TGTGCCAGCAGTTACTATCCGGGACAGGGGGCAGCTAACTATGGCTACACCTTC. The encoded protein is CASSYYPGQGAANYGYTF. The rearrangement uses TRBV6-2 or TRBV6-3 and TRBJ1-2; 12 bases match TRBD1. This CDR3 has 18 amino acids. Trimming took 1 base from V and 0 from J; bases not matched to a gene: 6. Per germline, CDR1 MNHEY and CDR2 SVGEGT.

This chain connects TRBV5-5 to TRBJ2-1; 9 bases agree with TRBD2. Germline V lookup: CDR1 SGHKS, CDR2 YYEKEE (reference sequence). The CDR3 runs 15 residues. Trimming cost V 4 bases and J 1 base; bases outside gene matches: 3. The CDR3: CASSVSGGSYNEQFF. CDR3 coding DNA: TGTGCCAGCAGCGTTAGCGGGGGTTCCTACAATGAGCAGTTCTTC.

This rearrangement joins TRBV20-1 to TRBJ1-3, with D unclear. Germline-derived CDR1 and CDR2 are DFQATT and SNEGSKA (reference sequence). The CDR3 extends over 14 amino acids. The V end was cut by 3 bases, the J end by 1 base, with 10 bases between. CDR3 loop: CSASSWGSGNTIYF. Written as DNA, the CDR3 is TGCAGTGCTAGTTCGTGGGGATCTGGAAACACCATATATTTT.

The chain links TRBV7-6 to TRBJ1-3; D is undetermined. The V end lost 4 bases, the J end lost 4 bases, and 17 bases lay between the germline ends. The germline V gene has CDR1 SGHVS and CDR2 FNYEAQ. The CDR3 extends over 16 amino acids. The CDR3 sequence: CASSSIDRVGGNTIYF. CDR3 DNA sequence: TGTGCCAGCAGCTCGATTGACCGGGTGGGAGGAAACACCATATATTTT.

The chain employs TRBV2 and TRBJ2-7, with D tentatively TRBD1 or TRBD2 (6 bases each). CDR3 length equals 15 residues. CDR1 SNHLY and CDR2 FYNNEI come from the germline V gene. Trimming stripped 6 bases from V and 7 bases from J, with 22 bases between. The CDR3 loop is CASSPRGGGGPEQYF. For the CDR3, the DNA is TGTGCCAGCAGCCCCCGAGGAGGGGGTGGGCCGGAGCAGTACTTC.

V usage is TRBV30 and J usage is TRBJ1-4; D call uncertain. Deletions cut 0 bases from V and 6 bases from J, with 11 bases between. CDR3 size: 14 residues. In germline, CDR1 is GTSNPN, CDR2 SVGIG (reference sequence). CDR3 sequence (DNA): TGTGCCTGGAGTGTAGGGAGTCCATATGAAAAACTGTTTTTT. Translating gives CAWSVGSPYEKLFF.

The V gene is TRBV21-1, the J gene TRBJ1-1. TRBV21-1 is a listed pseudogene. The CDR3 consists of 14 residues. The CDR3 spells CASRVPRSGTEAFF. The CDR3 region has the DNA TGTGCCAGCAGGGTCCCTCGGTCCGGTACTGAAGCTTTCTTT.

The V call is TRBV11-1, the J call TRBJ2-5; TRBD2 is a possible D gene (5 bases). The ends were cut back, 1 base at V and 5 bases at J, with 14 bases in the middle. CDR1 and CDR2 (germline): SGHAT, FQDESV (reference sequence). The CDR3 contains 15 residues. This CDR3 is CASSLERGYSETQYF. CDR3 nucleotides: TGTGCCAGCAGCTTAGAACGGGGTTATAGCGAGACCCAGTACTTC.

This chain joins TRBV30 and TRBJ2-7, with 10 bases aligning to TRBD1. CDR1 and CDR2 from the germline V gene are GTSNPN and SVGIG (reference sequence). This CDR3 spans 13 amino acids. The ends lost 5 bases at V and 4 bases at J; junction bases unmatched: 5. The CDR3 reads CAWAWTGGYEQYF. The CDR3 nucleotides are TGTGCCTGGGCTTGGACAGGGGGTTACGAGCAGTACTTC. Supplemented by reference TRBV30 and TRBJ2-7, the full variable domain reads SQTIHQWPATLVQPVGSPLSLECTVEGTSNPNLYWYRQAAGRGLQLLFYSVGIGQISSEVPQNLSASRPQDRQFILSSKKLLLSDSGFYLCAWAWTGGYEQYFGPGTRLTVT.

CDR3 amino acids: CASSQVVTVHEQYF. CDR3 nucleotide sequence: TGTGCCAGCAGCCAAGTCGTGACGGTCCACGAGCAGTACTTC. The chain recombines TRBV4-2 with TRBJ2-7; D uncertain. From germline, CDR1 is LGHNA and CDR2 YNFKEQ. Trimming pared 1 base from V and 5 bases from J, leaving 12 bases between. This CDR3 comprises 14 residues.

V is TRBV5-1 and J is TRBJ1-1; D remains ambiguous. This CDR3 has 13 residues. Germline V gene data show CDR1 as SGHRS and CDR2 as YFSETQ. V was shortened by 0 bases and J by 5 bases, with 8 bases between the two germline ends. CDR3 nucleotide sequence: TGCGCCAGCAGCTTGGCCGTAGGGACTGAAGCTTTCTTT. This codes for CASSLAVGTEAFF.

This clone was counted only a few times. This chain links TRBV3-1 (or the pseudogene TRBV3-2) with TRBJ1-6; D is undetermined. V gave up 0 bases and J gave up 0 bases, with 18 bases separating them. This CDR3 has 20 residues. Per germline, CDR1 LGHDT and CDR2 YNNKEL (reference sequence). Written as DNA, the CDR3 is TGTGCCAGCAGCCAAGATATCGTGGCGGAACTAAGCTCCTATAATTCACCCCTCCACTTT. Translation gives CASSQDIVAELSSYNSPLHF.

This clone was seen a single time. For the CDR3, the DNA is TGTGCCAGCAACTTCCGGGGTGCGAACACCATATATTTT. It translates to CASNFRGANTIYF. The chain links TRBV7-2 to TRBJ1-3; D remains ambiguous. The germline V gene encodes CDR1 SGHTA and CDR2 FQGNSA. This CDR3 spans 13 amino acids. V lost 7 bases, J lost 7 bases, and 14 bases lay in between.

The chain is built from TRBV27 and TRBJ2-7; 7 bases map to TRBD1. The CDR3 has 16 residues. In germline, CDR1 is MNHEY, CDR2 SMNVEV (reference sequence). With V trimmed by 6 bases and J by 0 bases, 11 bases remained unmatched. CDR3 protein: CASSPGPWDSSYEQYF. The CDR3 DNA reads as TGTGCCAGCAGCCCCGGTCCCTGGGACAGCTCCTACGAGCAGTACTTC.

With respect to this clone: An end of the junction does not agree with germline; a read error may underlie this. V gene TRBV10-3 combines with J gene TRBJ1-2; D is perhaps TRBD1 (5 bases). There are 13 residues in the CDR3. Germline-derived CDR1 and CDR2 are ENHRY and SYGVKD. The CDR3 protein is CAISESRDYGYTF. The CDR3 coding sequence is TGTGCCATCAGCGAGTCCAGGGACTATGGCTACACCTTC.